The entry that follows covers one TCR beta chain sequence. Its antigen is unidentified. The data originate from a study of cytomegalovirus exposure and HLA in healthy donors. Study observations and caveats: Many donors shared some public TCRs, even though most TCR sequences were rare. In vitro checks showed that a few CMV-associated chains really do target CMV antigens. A later analysis found first-cohort TCR clusters tended to co-occur in the 95 to 150 validation repertoires.

The repertoire was sequenced with immunoSEQ multiplex PCR; TCRdb's copy has only in-frame clones and lacks some. The repertoire holds fewer than 200,000 clones, with around 86% as singletons. The roughly 120-subject validation cohort, separate from the approximately 660-subject first cohort, included the donors. The receptor was derived from a man younger than 35 in good health and CMV-seropositive. Specimen: PBMCs.

Here the CDR3 DNA reads TGCGCCAGCAGCCCCAGCGGGGGGGGCGGGACCCAGTACTTC. This sequence encodes CASSPSGGGGTQYF. V is TRBV4-3 and J is TRBJ2-5; 10 bases line up with TRBD2. J was trimmed by 7 bases and V by 4 bases; bases with no gene match: 6. This CDR3 is 14 amino acids long. Germline V gene lookup returns CDR1 LGHNA and CDR2 YSLEER.